These T cell receptor beta chains were read from a single sample in a study of blood T cells in healthy people across ages. TCRdb re-analysed the 5' RACE reads in MiXCR, keeping a single row per CDR3 protein. Of about 1.4 million distinct CDR3 sequences listed, 59% are singletons. Sequences were obtained from blood. These receptors came from a man aged 18 to 35 in good health. CDR3s include the opening cysteine and the closing phenylalanine or tryptophan. D genes are given only for firm matches. Not every row has a clone size; where given, it reads once, few, many or a size class.

- TRBJ2-7 TRBD1 TRBV12-3/TRBV12-4 TGTGCCAGCAGTCGTCGACAGGGTTCAATCTACGAGCAGTACTTC CASSRRQGSIYEQYF
- TRBJ2-2 TRBD1 TRBV12-3/TRBV12-4 TGTGCCAGCAGCCCCTTTCGGGTACGGGGACAGGGGGCGAATAGGAACACCGGGGAGCTGTTTTTT CASSPFRVRGQGANRNTGELFF
- TRBJ1-4 - TRBV7-9 TGTGCCGACGAAGGCAGATTGGGGAAACTGTTTTTT CADEGRLGKLFF
few TRBJ2-4 - TRBV4-1 TGCGCCAGCAGCCAGACGGGACGTCCCACGTACTTC CASSQTGRPTYF
- TRBJ1-4 TRBD1 TRBV27 TGTGCCAGCAGTCCCTCCGGGACAGGGAGGGCTAATGAAAAACTGTTTTTT CASSPSGTGRANEKLFF
- TRBJ1-2 - TRBV14 TGTGCCAGCAGCCAAGAGGGCCAGAACTATGGCTACACCTTC CASSQEGQNYGYTF
- TRBJ2-3 - TRBV5-1 TGCGCCAGCAGCTTGGTTATCGGGACAAGCACAGATACGCAGTATTTT CASSLVIGTSTDTQYF
few TRBJ1-5 - TRBV27 TGTGCCAGCAGTTTAGCCACAGGACAGCCCCAGCATTTT CASSLATGQPQHF
once TRBJ2-1 - TRBV2 TGTGCCAGCATGTTGGGAGAAGAGCAGTTCTTC CASMLGEEQFF
- TRBJ1-1 - TRBV5-5 TGTGCCAGCAGCTTGGCCGGCGCGAAGAACACTGAAGCTTTCTTT CASSLAGAKNTEAFF
- TRBJ1-5 - TRBV6-1 TGTGCCAGCAGTGAAGTGGGAACTCCTCGGCCCCAGCATTTT CASSEVGTPRPQHF
- TRBJ1-2 - TRBV5-6 TGTGCCAGCAGCCCCCGGGAGCGAAACTATGGCTACACCTTC CASSPRERNYGYTF
- TRBJ2-5 - TRBV14 TGTGCCAGCAGCCAACTCATGGGGGTTCTAGAGACCCAGTACTTC CASSQLMGVLETQYF
few TRBJ2-7 TRBD1 TRBV29-1 TGCAGCGTTGAGGGTCTCGACAGGGGGCGGTACGAGCAGTACTTC CSVEGLDRGRYEQYF
few TRBJ1-2 - TRBV14 TGTGCCAGCAGCCTTCGGGACCGCTCTAACTATGGCTACACCTTC CASSLRDRSNYGYTF
- TRBJ2-3 - TRBV15 TGTGCCACCAGCCTACAGAAAATACACACAGATACGCAGTATTTT CATSLQKIHTDTQYF
- TRBJ1-1 - TRBV5-1 TGCGCCAGCAGCTTGGCGGGACTCCAAGGGCACACTGAAGCTTTCTTT CASSLAGLQGHTEAFF
once TRBJ2-5 - TRBV7-7 TGTGCTAGCAGCCCTCAGCGAGCTTCCGGGACAAATATACAAGAGACCCAGTACTTC CASSPQRASGTNIQETQYF
- TRBJ2-7 - TRBV30 TGTGCCTGGAGTCTCGGCAGTGGCTCCTACGAGCAGTACTTC CAWSLGSGSYEQYF
few TRBJ1-1 TRBD1 TRBV6-5 TGTGCCAGCAGTTCAGACAGGGGGACCACTGAAGCTTTCTTT CASSSDRGTTEAFF
- TRBJ2-2 - TRBV4-1 TGTGCCAGCAGCCAAGGGGGGGGGCCGAACACCGGGGAGCTGTTTTTT CASSQGGGPNTGELFF
- TRBJ2-4 TRBD1 TRBV28 TGTGCCAGCACCGGGACAGGGGTCTTGAGTGAGCAGTACTTC CASTGTGVLSEQYF
- TRBJ2-1 - TRBV3-1 TGTGCCAGCAGCCAAGTCGGGCAGTCCCAGTTCTTC CASSQVGQSQFF
- TRBJ1-1 - TRBV29-1 TGCAGCGTTCAGTGGGAGAACACTGAAGCTTTCTTT CSVQWENTEAFF
- TRBJ2-1 - TRBV28 TGTGCCAGCTCAACCCCAGATAACAATGAGCAGTTCTTC CASSTPDNNEQFF
- TRBJ2-3 - TRBV7-2 TGTGCCAGCAGCCCTAACAGGGATTATACGCAGTATTTT CASSPNRDYTQYF
- TRBJ2-3 TRBD1 TRBV10-3 TGTGCCATCAGTGAGTCGCAGACAGGGGAAGATACGCAGTATTTT CAISESQTGEDTQYF
once TRBJ1-4 TRBD1 TRBV3-1 TGTGCCAGCAGCCACGATTGGACAGGCGGAATTAATGAAAAACTGTTTTTT CASSHDWTGGINEKLFF
- TRBJ1-2 - TRBV12-3/TRBV12-4 TGTGCCAGCACTCCGGGGGGGTCTTATGGCTACACCTTC CASTPGGSYGYTF
- TRBJ2-5 TRBD1 TRBV2 TGTGCCAGCAGTGAAGGATACAGGGGAGAGGAGACCCAGTACTTC CASSEGYRGEETQYF
- TRBJ2-1 TRBD1 TRBV28 TGTGCCAGCAGTGACCACAGGGGGAACGGACCCAATGAGCAGTTCTTC CASSDHRGNGPNEQFF
- TRBJ2-7 TRBD2 TRBV3-1 TGTGTCAGCAGCCGCACTAGCGAGGGCTCCTACGAGCAGTACTTC CVSSRTSEGSYEQYF
- TRBJ1-1 - TRBV7-9 TGTGCCAGCAGCTTAGAGCGGCCTAACACTGAAGCTTTCTTT CASSLERPNTEAFF
few TRBJ2-1 TRBD2 TRBV6-5 TGTGCCAGCAGTTTGACTAGCGGGGGGATCAATGAGCAGTTCTTC CASSLTSGGINEQFF
once TRBJ2-3 - TRBV4-1 TGCGCCAGCAGCCCTTCGAGCGGCCTGTTCACAGATACGCAGTATTTT CASSPSSGLFTDTQYF